The present entry profiles one T cell receptor beta chain with its context. This sample is part of a study of PD-L1 blockade in urothelial cancer. The overall study: Male patients with bladder-origin urothelial cancer numbered about 90% of the roughly 29. Blood analyses occurred 3 weeks (second dose) and 6 weeks post treatment start.

With 0 bases removed from V and 7 bases from J, the gap between germline ends came to 13 bases. Per germline, CDR1 KGHSH and CDR2 LQKENI. The CDR3 contains 16 residues. Noted time point: peripheral blood 6 weeks after treatment start. Using immunoSEQ multiplex PCR, the repertoire was profiled, and TCRdb retains in-frame clones only, with some absent. This sample has roughly 28,000 clones; approximately 81% occur once, and the top ten carry 2.5% to 3%. This receptor was obtained from a man between 65 and 79 years old with urothelial cancer. This chain uses TRBV18 with TRBJ1-6, with a weak D call TRBD1 (6 bases). The material sequenced was PBMCs, taken around atezolizumab (anti-PD-L1) treatment. The CDR3 region has the DNA TGTGCCAGCTCACCACCGGTCGGGGGGCAGAATTCACCCCTCCACTTT. It specifies CASSPPVGGQNSPLHF.